One and the same sample provided the 12 T cell receptor beta chains below, sequenced in a study of T cells in narcolepsy. Here immunoSEQ multiplex PCR was the method, and the copy in TCRdb shows in-frame clones only, minus some. The sample records around 27,000 clones, approximately 80% being singletons. Input material: CD45RA- memory CD4+ T cells from PBMCs. These receptor sequences come from a human donor with narcolepsy.

The V gene is TRBV10-3, the J gene TRBJ2-7; 10 bases align to TRBD2. Germline assignment: CDR1 ENHRY and CDR2 SYGVKD. The CDR3 loop spans 15 amino acids. Trimming at V came to 8 bases and at J to 4 bases, leaving 11 bases not matched to a gene. Here the CDR3 DNA reads TGTGCCATCGCCCTACGCCGGACTAGCGGTTACGAGCAGTACTTC. It translates to CAIALRRTSGYEQYF.

V and J are TRBV7-9 and TRBJ1-1, with 9 bases aligning to TRBD1. V shed 2 bases, J shed 5 bases, and the junction held 3 bases outside the gene matches. This CDR3 has 14 amino acids. Per germline, CDR1 SEHNR and CDR2 FQNEAQ (reference sequence). This chain's CDR3 is CASSLSGTGTEAFF. The CDR3, as DNA: TGTGCCAGCAGCTTATCGGGGACAGGGACTGAAGCTTTCTTT.

This clone was found a few times. V usage is TRBV10-2 and J usage is TRBJ2-1, with 11 bases aligning to TRBD2. Per germline, CDR1 WSHSY and CDR2 SAAADI. Trimming took 6 bases from V and 6 from J; bases not matched to a gene: 7. This CDR3 has 15 amino acids. Written as DNA, the CDR3 is TGCGCCAGCAGGATAACTAGCGGGGGCACCAATGAGCAGTTCTTC. Translation gives CASRITSGGTNEQFF.

This sequence joins TRBV5-5 and TRBJ1-2; 8 bases line up with TRBD1. Losses at the gene ends were 4 bases for V and 3 bases for J; bases not matched to a gene: 5. Germline V gene data show CDR1 as SGHKS and CDR2 as YYEKEE (reference sequence). This CDR3 is built from 14 residues. The CDR3 DNA reads TGTGCCAGCAGCCCTCAGACAGGGGACTATGGCTACACCTTC. Its translation: CASSPQTGDYGYTF.

The chain uses TRBV19 and TRBJ1-1; D call uncertain. The CDR3 contains 16 residues. Trimming cost V 6 bases and J 1 base, with 18 bases left between them. Germline values: CDR1 LNHDA, CDR2 SQIVND (reference sequence). DNA for the CDR3: TGTGCCAGTAGACTCCCTCTCCAGGCTGGGAACACTGAAGCTTTCTTT. Translating gives CASRLPLQAGNTEAFF.

This chain uses TRBV5-4 with TRBJ2-1, with D possibly TRBD2 on 6 matching bases. The CDR3 is 11 residues long. The germline CDR1 and CDR2 sequences are SGHNT and YYREEE (reference sequence). The V end was cut by 4 bases, the J end by 9 bases, with 8 bases between. CDR3 nucleotides: TGTGCCAGCAGCAACGGGAGTGAGCAGTTCTTC. Its translation is CASSNGSEQFF. Complete variable domain (other parts from reference TRBV5-4 and TRBJ2-1): ETGVTQSPTHLIKTRGQQVTLRCSSQSGHNTVSWYQQALGQGPQFIFQYYREEENGRGNFPPRFSGLQFPNYSSELNVNALELDDSALYLCASSNGSEQFFGPGTRLTVL.

The gene calls are TRBV10-3 and TRBJ2-2; TRBD2 aligns across 11 bases. J lost 4 bases, V lost 6 bases, and 4 bases had no gene match. The germline CDR1 and CDR2 sequences are ENHRY and SYGVKD. This CDR3 is 15 amino acids long. The CDR3 region is CAIRLAGVGTGELFF. As DNA, the CDR3 is TGTGCCATCAGACTAGCGGGAGTGGGCACCGGGGAGCTGTTTTTT.

This clone has just a few counts. J is TRBJ2-3 and V is TRBV27; the D gene is possibly TRBD1 (6 bases). The V end lost 7 bases, the J end lost 9 bases, and 20 bases lay between the germline ends. Germline CDR1 MNHEY, CDR2 SMNVEV (reference sequence). The CDR3 is 14 amino acids. In nucleotides, the CDR3 is TGTGCCAGCACCTCGGTAATGGACAGCAACACGCAGTATTTT. Translation gives CASTSVMDSNTQYF.

This clone was observed a single time. The CDR3 nucleotides read TGTGCCAGCAGCTTCGCCGGGGAAGTTAACTATGGCTACACCTTC. It codes for CASSFAGEVNYGYTF. The rearrangement links TRBV7-8 to TRBJ1-2; D remains ambiguous. V shed 3 bases and J shed 1 base, with 12 bases lying between them. Germline CDR1 SGHVS, CDR2 FQNEAQ. CDR3 size: 15 residues.

The rearrangement uses TRBV6-5 and TRBJ2-7; the D gene is possibly TRBD2 (5 bases). The CDR3 contains 13 residues. V shed 7 bases and J shed 2 bases, with 12 bases lying between them. Per germline, CDR1 MNHEY and CDR2 SVGAGI. The CDR3 sequence: CASNQRGTYEQYF. The CDR3 DNA reads TGTGCCAGCAACCAGAGAGGGACCTACGAGCAGTACTTC.

The J gene is TRBJ1-4, the V gene TRBV28; TRBD1 agrees at 10 bases. Germline loops: CDR1 MDHEN, CDR2 SYDVKM. This CDR3 has 17 amino acids. The V and J ends lost 6 bases and 10 bases, in that order; junction bases with no gene match: 17. The CDR3 DNA is TGTGCCAGCAGCCCGGGACAGGGGACGCGCACGATTAGAAAACTGTTTTTT. It is translated as CASSPGQGTRTIRKLFF. Full variable domain (outside the CDR3, taken from reference TRBV28 and TRBJ1-4): DVKVTQSSRYLVKRTGEKVFLECVQDMDHENMFWYRQDPGLGLRLIYFSYDVKMKEKGDIPEGYSVSREKKERFSLILESASTNQTSMYLCASSPGQGTRTIRKLFFGSGTQLSVL.

This clone was detected once. This chain uses TRBV19 with TRBJ2-7, with 8 bases aligning to TRBD1. This CDR3 has 12 residues. Germline loops: CDR1 LNHDA, CDR2 SQIVND (reference sequence). V was clipped by 3 bases and J by 6 bases; unmatched bases: 1. This chain's CDR3 is CASSMTGAEQYF. The CDR3, as DNA: TGTGCCAGTAGTATGACAGGGGCCGAGCAGTACTTC. Together with reference TRBV19 and TRBJ2-7, the CDR3 gives the full variable domain: DGGITQSPKYLFRKEGQNVTLSCEQNLNHDAMYWYRQDPGQGLRLIYYSQIVNDFQKGDIAEGYSVSREKKESFPLTVTSAQKNPTAFYLCASSMTGAEQYFGPGTRLTVT.